This T cell receptor (beta chain) derives from a study of a mutant IDH1 vaccine in newly diagnosed glioma. Study outcomes and limitations: Pseudoprogression appears to have had no connection to changes in top peripheral T cell clonotypes.

Time point meaning: week 5, during vaccination. Every vaccination contained 300 ug of the mutant IDH1 20-mer peptide and was paired with topical imiquimod. For this clone: The target antigen is unknown.

Using immunoSEQ multiplex PCR, the repertoire was profiled, and TCRdb retains in-frame clones only, with some absent. The repertoire holds around 49,000 clones, approximately 78% seen once, with 5.2% in the top ten. V dropped 4 bases and J dropped 5 bases, with 15 bases sitting between them. There are 15 residues in the CDR3. Germline CDR1 is MGHRA and CDR2 is YSYEKL. The receptor comes from a man between 50 and 59 years old with glioma. The chain employs TRBV4-1 and TRBJ2-1, with D unresolved. This specimen consisted of PBMCs, obtained from a glioma patient whose treatment included an IDH1 peptide vaccine. The CDR3 DNA is TGCGCCAGCAGCCCGGGTTTCGCGCCTGACAATGAGCAGTTCTTC. It yields the protein CASSPGFAPDNEQFF.